This TCR beta chain originates from a study of blood T cell repertoires in COVID-19 (dated by TCRdb to about 2020). With respect to the entire study: Samples covering the acute and convalescent phases of COVID-19 were provided by collaborators in the United States, Italy and Spain. The prospective study material was composed of cDNA or gDNA derived from T cells, B-cell-depleted T cells, or PBMCs. The dataset comprised deeply sampled blood TCRbeta repertoires from subjects exposed to, actively infected with, or recovered from COVID-19. The repertoires were made available in a free public database intended to serve as a resource for research on the immune response to SARS-CoV-2. The samples were drawn from the first 160 participants of the ongoing ImmuneRACE study and from 1,254 subjects provided by 6 global collaborators. A de-identified subject ID, COVID-19 status, age in years and sex were almost always included in the sample metadata. Where available, HLA class I and class II types were obtained from metadata supplied by the sample provider rather than from assay-based typing.

Findings and caveats that apply to the study as a whole: The amount of clinical and demographic metadata varied by source and participant and was provided uncurated.

Whole blood was collected in K2EDTA tubes by collaborating institutions according to the institutions' own protocols. Collaborator samples were shipped for TCRbeta analysis as frozen whole blood, isolated PBMCs, or DNA extracted from either sample type. As to this clone: There is no known antigen for this receptor. There are no base qualities to consult, and no much larger clone falls within one base.

For CDR1 and CDR2, the germline V gene lists SGHRS and YFSETQ. Including cysteine and phenylalanine, the CDR3 has 17 amino acids. Just the 51-base CDR3 DNA is kept, in frame starting at base 1. Trimming at the junction amounts to 4 bases on V and 4 bases on J, and the germline ends lie 23 bases apart. TCRbeta CDR3 regions were amplified from genomic DNA by means of the immunoSEQ Assay, a bias-controlled multiplex PCR. The source study handled its data this way. Within the assay, amplification of reference gene primers was used to estimate how many nucleated cells each sample contained. To quantify the absolute abundance of each unique TCRbeta CDR3 rearrangement, sequence reads were collapsed and filtered. For each sample, productive Simpson clonality was calculated by taking the square root of Simpson's diversity index across productive rearrangements. Not all clones reach the TCRdb copy of this immuneACCESS table, which keeps in-frame sequences only. Checked studies attribute under half of the gap to unresolved V genes and leave the rest unexplained. V, J and clone size reflect that table, while D and trimming were determined from the DNA. In all, the sample holds a few hundred thousand clones, and roughly 85% of those were seen once. The ten largest clones take up approximately 7.6% of the sample.

The origin of this receptor is a human donor in a cohort sampled during active COVID-19. The sequencing input was peripheral blood. Rearrangement joined TRBV5-1 to TRBJ2-5; the D gene is perhaps TRBD1, on 6 matching bases. The sequenced DNA: TGCGCCAGCAGCGGATCTCCGGGACAAAGGATCGGAGAGACCCAGTACTTC. It specifies CASSGSPGQRIGETQYF.